This T cell receptor beta chain was captured in a study of T-cell reconstitution after alpha-beta-depleted transplantation in children. Per the germline V gene, CDR1 is SGHVS and CDR2 is FQNEAQ. CDR3 length: 16 residues. V was trimmed by 7 bases and J by 8 bases, leaving 24 bases between them. This clonotype was detected ten times or more. A TCRbeta library incorporating unique molecular identifiers was prepared. From the PCR reads, TCRdb called clonotypes with MiXCR, one entry per CDR3 protein. This table has around 250,000 distinct CDR3 sequences, roughly 7.7% appearing once. The J gene is TRBJ2-1, the V gene TRBV7-8; the D gene is possibly TRBD1 (6 bases). The TCR sequence derives from a male patient between 10 and 17 years old who had a stem cell transplant for acute lymphoblastic leukemia, so the T cells may come from the graft donor. The sequencing used PBMCs, mostly from graft donor cells, collected 180 days after TCRalphabeta/CD19-depleted stem cell transplant. The CDR3 sequence: CASNPGGPTIGHEQFF. The CDR3 DNA reads TGTGCCAGCAACCCTGGGGGCCCGACCATCGGGCATGAGCAGTTCTTC.